The clone carrying this TCR beta chain came up many times. The target antigen is unknown. Axillary draining lymph nodes of breast cancer patients supplied the node samples. TCRdb reanalysed the multiplex PCR reads using MiXCR and keeps one entry per CDR3 protein. The profile shows 200,000 to 300,000 distinct CDR3 sequences, 30% of them singletons. These data are taken from a study of breast tumors, draining lymph nodes, adjacent tissues. Findings and caveats of the study: Findings are consistent with lymph node origin and intratumoral expansion of most tumor T cells. Tumor repertoires ranked between lymph nodes and nontumor tissue in diversity, with V and J gene preferences. Tumor and nontumor repertoires were significantly more similar in luminal-like than in basal-like breast cancer.

V lost 4 bases to trimming and J lost 0 bases, with 20 bases between them. Germline V gives CDR1 SGHDT, CDR2 YYEEEE. This CDR3 is 18 amino acids long. This TCR came from a female donor with breast cancer. Some clones in this sample may be carry-over from other donors' samples. This chain uses TRBV5-6 with TRBJ1-5; D is undetermined. The sequenced material came from axillary lymph node tissue. The CDR3 DNA reads TGTGCCAGCAGCCTTAGCGGACCTAAACCCTATAGCAATCAGCCCCAGCATTTT. Its protein product is CASSLSGPKPYSNQPQHF.